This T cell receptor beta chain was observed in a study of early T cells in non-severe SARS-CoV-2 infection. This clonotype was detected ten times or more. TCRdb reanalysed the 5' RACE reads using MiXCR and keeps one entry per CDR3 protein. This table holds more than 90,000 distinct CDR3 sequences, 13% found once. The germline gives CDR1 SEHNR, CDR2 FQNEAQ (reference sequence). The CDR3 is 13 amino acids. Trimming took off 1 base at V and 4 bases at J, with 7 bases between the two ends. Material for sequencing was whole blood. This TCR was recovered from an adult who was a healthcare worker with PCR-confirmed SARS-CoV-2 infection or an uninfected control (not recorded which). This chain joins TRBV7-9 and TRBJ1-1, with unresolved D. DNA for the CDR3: TGTGCCAGCAGCTTAGTTGCAGTCACTGAAGCTTTCTTT. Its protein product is CASSLVAVTEAFF.